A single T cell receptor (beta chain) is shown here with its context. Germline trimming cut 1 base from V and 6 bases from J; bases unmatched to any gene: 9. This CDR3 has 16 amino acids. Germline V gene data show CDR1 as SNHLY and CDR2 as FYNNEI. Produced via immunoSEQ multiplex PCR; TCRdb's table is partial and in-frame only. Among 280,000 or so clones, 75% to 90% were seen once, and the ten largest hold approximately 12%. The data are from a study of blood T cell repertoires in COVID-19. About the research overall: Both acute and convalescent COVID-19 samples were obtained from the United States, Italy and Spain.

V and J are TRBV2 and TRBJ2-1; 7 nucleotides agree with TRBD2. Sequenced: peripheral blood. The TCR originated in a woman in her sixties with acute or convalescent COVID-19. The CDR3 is CASSEEGGGAVNEQFF. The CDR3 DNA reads TGTGCCAGCAGTGAAGAGGGCGGGGGAGCAGTCAATGAGCAGTTCTTC.